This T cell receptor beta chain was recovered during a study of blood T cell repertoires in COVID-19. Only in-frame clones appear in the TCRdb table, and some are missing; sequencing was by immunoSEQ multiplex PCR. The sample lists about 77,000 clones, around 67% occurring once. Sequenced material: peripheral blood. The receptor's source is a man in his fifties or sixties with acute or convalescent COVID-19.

CDR3 amino acids: CASSVGAALTDTQYF. DNA for the CDR3: TGTGCCAGCAGCGTAGGAGCGGCGCTCACAGATACGCAGTATTTT. The chain combines TRBV9 with TRBJ2-3; the D gene is possibly TRBD2 (5 bases). V lost 0 bases and J 2 bases, leaving 10 bases between the germline ends. Germline assignment: CDR1 SGDLS and CDR2 YYNGEE. The CDR3 extends over 15 amino acids. Combining the CDR3 with reference TRBV9 and TRBJ2-3 gives the whole variable domain DSGVTQTPKHLITATGQRVTLRCSPRSGDLSVYWYQQSLDQGLQFLIQYYNGEERAKGNILERFSAQQFPDLHSELNLSSLELGDSALYFCASSVGAALTDTQYFGPGTRLTVL.